Listed below are T cell receptor beta chains from one sample, sequenced in a study of T cell changes during pregnancy in multiple sclerosis. Some clones are missing from TCRdb's copy, which holds only in-frame ones; the method was immunoSEQ multiplex PCR. The data show 100,000 or so clones, approximately 92% seen once. The sample was peripheral blood, taken in the second trimester of pregnancy. The receptors were gathered from a female donor with multiple sclerosis, enrolled in a pregnancy study. Each CDR3 is given without its conserved first and last residue. Each record gives: V gene, J gene, D gene, CDR3 protein. D genes are given only for firm matches.

v_gene: TRBV2
j_gene: TRBJ2-1
d_gene: TRBD2
CDR3aa: ASLKREGYNEQF

v_gene: TRBV13
j_gene: TRBJ2-7
d_gene: TRBD2
CDR3aa: ASSPSGRAYEQY

v_gene: TRBV5-1
j_gene: TRBJ1-2
d_gene: TRBD1
CDR3aa: ASSLSGDRVPYGYT

v_gene: TRBV15
j_gene: TRBJ2-7
d_gene: .
CDR3aa: ATSRDPGGIYEQY

v_gene: TRBV2
j_gene: TRBJ2-7
d_gene: TRBD1
CDR3aa: ASSRDRVTYEQY

v_gene: TRBV7-6
j_gene: TRBJ2-1
d_gene: TRBD1
CDR3aa: ASSLEARTGTYNEQF

v_gene: TRBV18
j_gene: TRBJ2-1
d_gene: TRBD2
CDR3aa: ASSPSAGGPGSYNEQF

v_gene: TRBV6-1
j_gene: TRBJ2-1
d_gene: .
CDR3aa: ASSGLASYNEQF

v_gene: TRBV5-4
j_gene: TRBJ2-6
d_gene: .
CDR3aa: ASSLGDSSSGANVLT

v_gene: TRBV18
j_gene: TRBJ2-5
d_gene: TRBD2
CDR3aa: ASSPPVRLAEQETQY

v_gene: TRBV27
j_gene: TRBJ2-7
d_gene: TRBD1
CDR3aa: ASSLTGTEDYEQY

v_gene: TRBV5-1
j_gene: TRBJ2-5
d_gene: TRBD2
CDR3aa: ASSGGLAVLSGETQY

v_gene: TRBV5-4
j_gene: TRBJ2-3
d_gene: TRBD1
CDR3aa: ASSWRQGSTDTQY

v_gene: TRBV7-9
j_gene: TRBJ2-7
d_gene: TRBD1
CDR3aa: ASSFEDRGDYEQY

v_gene: TRBV29-1
j_gene: TRBJ1-2
d_gene: .
CDR3aa: SVVEEVLDYGYT

v_gene: TRBV5-6
j_gene: TRBJ2-7
d_gene: .
CDR3aa: ASSGLVSSYEQY

v_gene: TRBV6-6
j_gene: TRBJ1-1
d_gene: TRBD1
CDR3aa: ASRPGTGGGF